The present entry profiles one T cell receptor beta chain with its context. As yet, its antigen is unknown. The CDR3 totals 15 residues. Germline V gene sequence: CDR1 SGHTA, CDR2 FQGTGA. Deletions cut 5 bases from V and 1 base from J, with 13 bases between. The data belong to a study of CD8 T cells in Susac syndrome. Study-wide results and caveats: It was acknowledged in the study that the number of individuals who were included in its TCR sequencing and HLA analysis was relatively small.

Each multiple sclerosis control was a treatment-naive patient with relapsing-remitting disease that was either stable or active. CD8+ and CD4+ T cells were negatively isolated; TEMRA cells were FACS-enriched. Roughly 0.45 to 1 ug RNA was reverse transcribed with random hexamers. TCRdb fed the immunoSEQ multiplex PCR reads into MiXCR, producing one record per CDR3 protein. The table has hundreds of thousands of distinct CDR3 sequences, approximately 92% seen once; the top ten hold around 0.07%. This receptor was identified in a human donor with multiple sclerosis. The sequencing sample was made of CD4+ T cells from PBMCs. The chain is built from TRBV7-3 and TRBJ2-3; TRBD2 might be the D (6 bases). The CDR3 reads CASSPPGEGTDTQYF. Written as DNA, the CDR3 is TGTGCCAGCAGCCCTCCGGGGGAGGGCACAGATACGCAGTATTTT.